This T cell receptor beta chain was observed in a study of blood T cell repertoires in COVID-19. Study at large: Sites in the United States, Italy and Spain provided acute and convalescent COVID-19 samples. The cDNA or gDNA used as material had been derived from T cells, B-cell-depleted T cells, or PBMCs.

As originally analysed: From reference gene primer amplification, estimates of nucleated cell counts were derived. TCRdb's table, derived via immunoSEQ multiplex PCR, lists solely in-frame clones and lacks some. V and J calls and clone size are those listed in that table; D and trimming were worked out from the DNA. There are around 130,000 clones in the sample; 70% to 90% occur only once, and around 3.6% lies in the top ten. Trimming removed 4 bases from V and 1 base from J, with 12 bases in between. This CDR3 comprises 15 residues. Looked up from germline, CDR1 is SGHDT and CDR2 is YYEEEE. The chain uses TRBV5-6 and TRBJ1-5, with D possibly TRBD1 on 5 matching bases. This clonotype was sampled from a woman aged 60 to 75 with acute or convalescent COVID-19. The sample taken for sequencing was peripheral blood. The CDR3 DNA sequence: TGTGCCAGCAGCCTGGGGCAGATGAGCAATCAGCCCCAGCATTTT. As protein: CASSLGQMSNQPQHF.